These 15 T cell receptor beta chains were all obtained from the same sample, sequenced in a study of blood T cell repertoires in COVID-19. Measured with immunoSEQ multiplex PCR; TCRdb has only the in-frame clones, and not every one. Of roughly 100,000 clones in the sample, 75% to 95% were seen once. Sequencing input: peripheral blood. These receptors originate from a human donor in a cohort sampled during active COVID-19.

V gene TRBV4-2 combines with J gene TRBJ1-2; 8 nucleotides match TRBD1. In germline, CDR1 is LGHNA, CDR2 YNFKEQ. The CDR3 runs to 15 residues. Trimming cost V 0 bases and J 1 base; bases outside gene matches: 1. The CDR3 region is CASSQDRGLNYGYTF. The CDR3 region has the DNA TGTGCCAGCAGCCAAGACAGGGGGCTTAACTATGGCTACACCTTC.

CDR3 DNA: TGTGCCAGCAGCCCGCACCGGGACAGTGGCCATGAGCAGTTCTTC. Encoded protein: CASSPHRDSGHEQFF. The chain recombines TRBV7-6 with TRBJ2-1; 7 bases fit TRBD1. The J segment lost 8 bases and the V segment lost 5 bases, leaving 12 bases of the junction unmatched. Germline-derived CDR1 and CDR2 are SGHVS and FNYEAQ. The length of the CDR3 is 15 residues.

This chain joins TRBV4-1 and TRBJ1-2, with 8 bases fitting TRBD1. V dropped 1 base and J dropped 0; count of bases not matched to a gene: 7. The CDR3 is 17 amino acids. The V gene's germline CDR1 is MGHRA and CDR2 YSYEKL. The CDR3 here is CASSQGAGGSPNYGYTF. For the CDR3, the DNA is TGCGCCAGCAGCCAAGGGGCAGGGGGCTCACCTAACTATGGCTACACCTTC.

The chain recombines TRBV10-3 with TRBJ2-3; 8 nucleotides match TRBD2. This CDR3 is 16 amino acids long. V was clipped by 2 bases and J by 0 bases; unmatched bases: 4. Germline CDR1 is ENHRY and CDR2 is SYGVKD. The CDR3: CAISEGLARSTDTQYF. CDR3 bases: TGTGCCATCAGTGAGGGACTAGCCCGGAGCACAGATACGCAGTATTTT.

The chain uses TRBV5-1 and TRBJ1-1; maybe TRBD1 (5 bases). Trimming left V 4 bases short and J 2 bases short, with 12 bases between. Per germline, CDR1 SGHRS and CDR2 YFSETQ. CDR3 length: 14 amino acids. CDR3 DNA sequence: TGCGCCAGCAGCCGAGAACAGGTTAACACTGAAGCTTTCTTT. It encodes CASSREQVNTEAFF.

This chain uses TRBV6-5 with TRBJ1-3; tentative D call: TRBD1 (5 bases). The CDR3 contains 15 residues. Trimming took 6 bases from V and 0 from J, leaving 12 bases between them. The germline CDR1 and CDR2 sequences are MNHEY and SVGAGI. CDR3 bases: TGTGCCAGCAGAGGGGCGCAGGGCTCTGGAAACACCATATATTTT. Amino acids: CASRGAQGSGNTIYF.

The chain combines TRBV4-2 with TRBJ2-1; 7 bases match TRBD2. From germline, CDR1 is LGHNA and CDR2 YNFKEQ. CDR3 length: 15 residues. V trimming: 1 base; J trimming: 5 bases; junction bases outside the gene matches: 5. CDR3 nucleotides: TGTGCCAGCAGCCAAGTACCAGCGGGGAACAATGAGCAGTTCTTC. The encoded protein is CASSQVPAGNNEQFF.

This clone came up once. The rearrangement links TRBV4-3 to TRBJ2-6; 10 bases are shared with TRBD1. The CDR3 runs to 17 residues. CDR1 is LGHNA and CDR2 is YSLEER in the germline V gene. Unmatched junction bases numbered 3, after V lost 1 base and J lost 3 bases. The CDR3 region is CASSQGQGAHGANVLTF. The CDR3 DNA sequence: TGCGCCAGCAGCCAAGGACAGGGGGCGCATGGGGCCAACGTCCTGACTTTC.

The rearrangement joins TRBV27 to TRBJ1-6; D may be TRBD1 (5 bases). V gave up 3 bases and J gave up 5 bases, with 14 bases separating them. Germline V gene lookup returns CDR1 MNHEY and CDR2 SMNVEV (reference sequence). The CDR3 runs 16 residues. CDR3 nucleotides: TGTGCCAGCAGTTTCCGCCCCAGGGAGGATAATTCACCCCTCCACTTT. Translating it yields CASSFRPREDNSPLHF.

The genes are TRBV7-9 and TRBJ1-4, with 7 bases matching TRBD1. V gave up 1 base and J gave up 5 bases; unmatched junction bases: 4. This CDR3 is 15 amino acids long. CDR1 SEHNR and CDR2 FQNEAQ come from the germline V gene (reference sequence). This chain's CDR3 is CASSLVRDRNEKLFF. CDR3 DNA: TGTGCCAGCAGCTTAGTGCGGGACAGAAATGAAAAACTGTTTTTT.

The CDR3 DNA sequence: TGTGCCAGTAGTCCGGGGGGAAGCTCTGGGGCCAACGTCCTGACTTTC. Translating gives CASSPGGSSGANVLTF. The chain has TRBV19 and TRBJ2-6, with 7 bases fitting TRBD2. The V gene's germline CDR1 is LNHDA and CDR2 SQIVND (reference sequence). CDR3 length: 16 amino acids. V lost 5 bases and J lost 0; bases outside the gene matches: 4.

This chain connects TRBV14 to TRBJ1-4; 7 bases fit TRBD1. Germline V gives CDR1 SGHDN, CDR2 FVKESK. This CDR3 is built from 14 residues. The junction had 9 bases not matched to a gene; V was cut back by 4 bases and J by 10 bases. The chain's CDR3 is CASSRRQGFGKLFF. CDR3 sequence (DNA): TGTGCCAGCAGCCGGCGACAGGGTTTTGGAAAACTGTTTTTT.

The V call is TRBV6-2 or TRBV6-3, the J call TRBJ2-2; possible D gene TRBD1, 5 bases. The V and J ends lost 2 bases and 2 bases respectively, with 18 bases between them. The CDR3 covers 18 residues. Germline CDR1 is MNHEY and CDR2 is SVGEGT. CDR3 in DNA: TGTGCCAGCAGTTACCCAACTTCGCGTGGGGCCAACACCGGGGAGCTGTTTTTT. Translation: CASSYPTSRGANTGELFF.

The rearrangement joins TRBV7-6 to TRBJ1-1, with 10 bases lining up with TRBD1. Trimming cost V 5 bases and J 1 base; bases outside gene matches: 13. The CDR3 covers 18 residues. The germline gives CDR1 SGHVS, CDR2 FNYEAQ. The CDR3, as DNA: TGTGCCAGCAGCCAGGATCCCGGGACAGGGGATCCGAACACTGAAGCTTTCTTT. Translation gives CASSQDPGTGDPNTEAFF.

The gene calls are TRBV2 and TRBJ1-3, with D unresolved. Germline CDR1 and CDR2: SNHLY and FYNNEI. The CDR3 loop spans 14 amino acids. V lost 4 bases and J 3 bases, leaving 10 bases between the germline ends. CDR3 loop: CASSAEGGGNTIYF. The CDR3 DNA reads TGTGCCAGCAGTGCCGAGGGAGGTGGAAACACCATATATTTT.